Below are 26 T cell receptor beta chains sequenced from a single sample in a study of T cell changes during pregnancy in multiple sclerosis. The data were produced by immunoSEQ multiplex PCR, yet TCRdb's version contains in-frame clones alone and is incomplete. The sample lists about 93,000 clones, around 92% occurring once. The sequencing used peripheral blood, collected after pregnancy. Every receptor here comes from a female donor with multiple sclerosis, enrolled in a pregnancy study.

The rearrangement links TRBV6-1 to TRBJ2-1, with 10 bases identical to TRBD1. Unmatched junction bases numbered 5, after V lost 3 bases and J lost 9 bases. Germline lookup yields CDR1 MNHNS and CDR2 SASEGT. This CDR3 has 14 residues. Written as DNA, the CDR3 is TGTGCCAGCAGTGACGGACAGGGGGGAAGTGAGCAGTTCTTC. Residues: CASSDGQGGSEQFF.

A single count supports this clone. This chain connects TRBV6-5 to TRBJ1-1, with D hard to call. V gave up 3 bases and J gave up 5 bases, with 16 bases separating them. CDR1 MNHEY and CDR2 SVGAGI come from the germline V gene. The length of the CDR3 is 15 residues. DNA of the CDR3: TGTGCCAGCAGTTATTCTAGAGGGAGGAGGACTGAAGCTTTCTTT. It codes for CASSYSRGRRTEAFF.

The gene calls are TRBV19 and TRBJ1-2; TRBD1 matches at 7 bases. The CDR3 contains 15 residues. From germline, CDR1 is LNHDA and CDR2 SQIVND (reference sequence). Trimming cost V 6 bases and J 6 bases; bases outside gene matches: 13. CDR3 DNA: TGTGCCAGTAGACAAACAGGGGCCCGAGAGCATGGCTACACCTTC. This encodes CASRQTGAREHGYTF.

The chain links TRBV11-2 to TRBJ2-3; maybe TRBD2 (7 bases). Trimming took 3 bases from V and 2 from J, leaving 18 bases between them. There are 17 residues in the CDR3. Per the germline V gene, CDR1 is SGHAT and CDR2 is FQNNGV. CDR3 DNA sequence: TGTGCCAGCAGCTTGGGGTTTGGGGGGGGCCTCACAGATACGCAGTATTTT. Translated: CASSLGFGGGLTDTQYF.

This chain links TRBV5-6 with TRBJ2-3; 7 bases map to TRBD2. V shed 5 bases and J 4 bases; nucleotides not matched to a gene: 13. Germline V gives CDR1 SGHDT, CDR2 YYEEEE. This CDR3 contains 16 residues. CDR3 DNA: TGTGCCAGCAGGAAGCCGGGGACTGGGGGGGCAGATACGCAGTATTTT. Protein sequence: CASRKPGTGGADTQYF.

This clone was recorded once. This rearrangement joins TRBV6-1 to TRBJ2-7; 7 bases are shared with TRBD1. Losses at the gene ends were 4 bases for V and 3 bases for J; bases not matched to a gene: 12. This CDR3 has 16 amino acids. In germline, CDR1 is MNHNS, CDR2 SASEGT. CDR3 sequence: CASSGLYPGQNYEQYF. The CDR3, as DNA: TGTGCCAGCAGTGGCCTTTACCCGGGACAGAACTACGAGCAGTACTTC.

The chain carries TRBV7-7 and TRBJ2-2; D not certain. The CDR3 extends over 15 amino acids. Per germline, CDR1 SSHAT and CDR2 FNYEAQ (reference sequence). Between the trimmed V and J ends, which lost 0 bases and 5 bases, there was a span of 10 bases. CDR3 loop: CASSLASTPTGELFF. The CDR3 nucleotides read TGTGCCAGCAGCTTAGCCTCAACTCCTACCGGGGAGCTGTTTTTT. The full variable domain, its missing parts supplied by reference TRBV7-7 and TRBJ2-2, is GAGVSQSPRYKVTKRGQDVTLRCDPISSHATLYWYQQALGQGPEFLTYFNYEAQPDKSGLPSDRFSAERPEGSISTLTIQRTEQRDSAMYRCASSLASTPTGELFFGEGSRLTVL.

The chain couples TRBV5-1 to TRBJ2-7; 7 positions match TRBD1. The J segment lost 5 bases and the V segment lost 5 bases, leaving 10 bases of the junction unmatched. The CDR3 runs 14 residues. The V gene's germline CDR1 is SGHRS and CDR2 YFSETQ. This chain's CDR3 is CASRLGQGVDEQYF. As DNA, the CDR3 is TGCGCCAGCAGACTGGGGCAGGGGGTTGACGAGCAGTACTTC. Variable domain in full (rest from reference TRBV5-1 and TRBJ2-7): KAGVTQTPRYLIKTRGQQVTLSCSPISGHRSVSWYQQTPGQGLQFLFEYFSETQRNKGNFPGRFSGRQFSNSRSEMNVSTLELGDSALYLCASRLGQGVDEQYFGPGTRLTVT.

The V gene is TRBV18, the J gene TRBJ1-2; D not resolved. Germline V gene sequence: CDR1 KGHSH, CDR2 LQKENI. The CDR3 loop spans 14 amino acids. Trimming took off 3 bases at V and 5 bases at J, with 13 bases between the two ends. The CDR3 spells CASSPSNVQYGYTF. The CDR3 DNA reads TGTGCCAGCTCACCCTCAAATGTACAATATGGCTACACCTTC.

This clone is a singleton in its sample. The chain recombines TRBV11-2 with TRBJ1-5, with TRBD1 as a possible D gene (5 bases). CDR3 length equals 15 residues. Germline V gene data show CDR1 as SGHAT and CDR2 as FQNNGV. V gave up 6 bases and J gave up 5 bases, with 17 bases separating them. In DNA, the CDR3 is TGTGCCAGCAGTCCTACAGGTGGCGGATATCAGCCCCAGCATTTT. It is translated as CASSPTGGGYQPQHF.

The CDR3 loop reads CAWKGQGARGYTF. As DNA, the CDR3 is TGTGCCTGGAAGGGGCAGGGGGCAAGAGGCTACACCTTC. The V gene is TRBV30, the J gene TRBJ1-2; 8 positions match TRBD1. Germline values: CDR1 GTSNPN, CDR2 SVGIG (reference sequence). This CDR3 is 13 amino acids long. Trimming took 4 bases from V and 8 from J; bases not matched to a gene: 9.

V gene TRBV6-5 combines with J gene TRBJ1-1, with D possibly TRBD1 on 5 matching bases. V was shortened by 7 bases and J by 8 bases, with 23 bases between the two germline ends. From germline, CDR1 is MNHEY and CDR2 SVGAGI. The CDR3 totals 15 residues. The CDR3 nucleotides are TGTGCCAGCACCGACATATCCACAGGTCTGGTAGAAGCTTTCTTT. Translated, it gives CASTDISTGLVEAFF.

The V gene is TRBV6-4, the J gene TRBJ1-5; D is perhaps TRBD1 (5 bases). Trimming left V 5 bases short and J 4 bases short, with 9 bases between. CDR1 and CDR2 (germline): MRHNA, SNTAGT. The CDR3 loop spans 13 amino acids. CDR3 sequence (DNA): TGTGCCAGCAGTTCGACAGCTAATCAGCCCCAGCATTTT. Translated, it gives CASSSTANQPQHF.

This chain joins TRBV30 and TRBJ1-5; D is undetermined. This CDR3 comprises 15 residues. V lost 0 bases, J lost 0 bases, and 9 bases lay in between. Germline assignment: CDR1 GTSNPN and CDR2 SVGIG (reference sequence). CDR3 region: CAWSVTGDSNQPQHF. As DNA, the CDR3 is TGTGCCTGGAGTGTAACCGGAGATAGCAATCAGCCCCAGCATTTT. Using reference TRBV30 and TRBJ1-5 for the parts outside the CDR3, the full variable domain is SQTIHQWPATLVQPVGSPLSLECTVEGTSNPNLYWYRQAAGRGLQLLFYSVGIGQISSEVPQNLSASRPQDRQFILSSKKLLLSDSGFYLCAWSVTGDSNQPQHFGDGTRLSIL.

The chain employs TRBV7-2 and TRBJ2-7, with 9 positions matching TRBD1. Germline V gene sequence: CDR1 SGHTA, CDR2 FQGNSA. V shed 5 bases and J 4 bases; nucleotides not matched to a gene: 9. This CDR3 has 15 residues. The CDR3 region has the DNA TGTGCCAGCAGCCCCACCGGGACAGGGCGGTACGAGCAGTACTTC. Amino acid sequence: CASSPTGTGRYEQYF.

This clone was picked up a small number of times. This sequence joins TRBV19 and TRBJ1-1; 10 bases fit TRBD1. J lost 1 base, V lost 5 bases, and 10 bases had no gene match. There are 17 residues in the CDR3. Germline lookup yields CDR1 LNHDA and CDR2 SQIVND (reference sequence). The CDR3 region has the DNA TGTGCCAGTAGTCGGGAGGGGACAGGGGTGGGGAACACTGAAGCTTTCTTT. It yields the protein CASSREGTGVGNTEAFF. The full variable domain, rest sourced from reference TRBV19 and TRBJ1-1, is DGGITQSPKYLFRKEGQNVTLSCEQNLNHDAMYWYRQDPGQGLRLIYYSQIVNDFQKGDIAEGYSVSREKKESFPLTVTSAQKNPTAFYLCASSREGTGVGNTEAFFGQGTRLTVV.

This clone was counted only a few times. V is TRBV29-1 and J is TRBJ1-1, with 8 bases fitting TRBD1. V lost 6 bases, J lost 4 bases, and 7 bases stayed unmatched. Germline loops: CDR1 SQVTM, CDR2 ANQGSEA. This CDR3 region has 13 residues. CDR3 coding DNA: TGCAGCGTGTCAGGACAGGGAGGCACTGAAGCTTTCTTT. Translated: CSVSGQGGTEAFF. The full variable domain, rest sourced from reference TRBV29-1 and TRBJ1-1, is SAVISQKPSRDICQRGTSLTIQCQVDSQVTMMFWYRQQPGQSLTLIATANQGSEATYESGFVIDKFPISRPNLTFSTLTVSNMSPEDSSIYLCSVSGQGGTEAFFGQGTRLTVV.

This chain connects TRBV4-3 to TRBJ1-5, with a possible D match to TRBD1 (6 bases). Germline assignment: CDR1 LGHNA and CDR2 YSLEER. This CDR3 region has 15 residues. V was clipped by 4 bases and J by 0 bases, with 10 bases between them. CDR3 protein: CASSPGGGSNQPQHF. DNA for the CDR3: TGCGCCAGCAGCCCGGGAGGGGGTAGCAATCAGCCCCAGCATTTT.

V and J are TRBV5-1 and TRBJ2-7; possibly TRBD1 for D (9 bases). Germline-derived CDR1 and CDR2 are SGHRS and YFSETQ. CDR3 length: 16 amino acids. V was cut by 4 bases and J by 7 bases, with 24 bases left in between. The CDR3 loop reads CASSATGGGQGEEQYF. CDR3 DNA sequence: TGCGCCAGCAGCGCAACGGGGGGGGGACAGGGAGAGGAGCAGTACTTC.

The CDR3 DNA is TGCGCCAGCAGCGCGGACACTAACTACGAGCAGTACTTC. Its protein product is CASSADTNYEQYF. The gene calls are TRBV5-1 and TRBJ2-7; D perhaps matches TRBD1 (5 bases). Trimming removed 4 bases at V and 3 bases at J, with 11 bases between. CDR1 SGHRS and CDR2 YFSETQ come from the germline V gene. The CDR3 totals 13 residues.

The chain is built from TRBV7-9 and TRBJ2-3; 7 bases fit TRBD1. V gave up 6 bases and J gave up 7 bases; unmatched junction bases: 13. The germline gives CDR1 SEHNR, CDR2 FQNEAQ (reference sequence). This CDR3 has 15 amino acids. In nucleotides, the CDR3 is TGTGCCAGCAGATCCGGGACAGAGTCAGACTATACGCAGTATTTT. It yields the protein CASRSGTESDYTQYF.

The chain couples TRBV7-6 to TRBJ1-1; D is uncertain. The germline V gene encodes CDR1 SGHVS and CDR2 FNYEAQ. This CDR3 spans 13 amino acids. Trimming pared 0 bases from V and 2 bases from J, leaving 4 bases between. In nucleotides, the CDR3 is TGTGCCAGCAGCTTAGCACATAACACTGAAGCTTTCTTT. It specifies CASSLAHNTEAFF.

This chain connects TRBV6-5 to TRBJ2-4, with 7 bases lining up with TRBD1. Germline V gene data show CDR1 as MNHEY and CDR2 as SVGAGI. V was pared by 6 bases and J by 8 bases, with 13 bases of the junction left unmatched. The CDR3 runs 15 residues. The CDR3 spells CASSLTSYQGDIQYF. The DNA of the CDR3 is TGTGCCAGCAGCTTAACCTCATACCAGGGGGACATTCAGTACTTC.

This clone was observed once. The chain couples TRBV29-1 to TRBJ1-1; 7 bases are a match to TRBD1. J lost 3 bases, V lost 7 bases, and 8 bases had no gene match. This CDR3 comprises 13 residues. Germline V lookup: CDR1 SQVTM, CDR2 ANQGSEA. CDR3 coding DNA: TGCAGCGGACACAGGGGACTCGACACTGAAGCTTTCTTT. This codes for CSGHRGLDTEAFF.

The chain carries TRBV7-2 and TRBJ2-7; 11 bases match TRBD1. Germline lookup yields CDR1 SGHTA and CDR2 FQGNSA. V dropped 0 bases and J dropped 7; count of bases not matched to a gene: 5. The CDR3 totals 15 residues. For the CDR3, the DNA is TGTGCCAGCAGCTTAGCCGGGACAGGGGGAGAGGAGCAGTACTTC. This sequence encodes CASSLAGTGGEEQYF.

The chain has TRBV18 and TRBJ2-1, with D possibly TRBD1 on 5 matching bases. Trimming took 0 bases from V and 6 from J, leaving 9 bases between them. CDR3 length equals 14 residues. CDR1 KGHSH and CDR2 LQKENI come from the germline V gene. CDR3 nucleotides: TGTGCCAGCTCACCACCGATGACAGTCAATGAGCAGTTCTTC. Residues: CASSPPMTVNEQFF.